The TCR beta chain under discussion was sequenced for a study of Ad26.COV2.S vaccination and SARS-CoV-2 variants. Findings and caveats of the study: Placebo recipients trailed vaccine recipients in spike-specific TCR breadth.

As for treatment: roughly 19 received Ad26.COV2.S at low or high dose, single or two shots; about 5 received placebo; per-sample allocation not given. Vaccine and placebo recipients were sampled on day 63 after the first injection. Assay used: immunoSEQ multiplex PCR; TCRdb lists only in-frame clones, some missing. This sample yields roughly 320,000 clones, of which more than 70% are seen a single time; under 2% belongs to the top ten. For this clone: Antigen: not known.

CDR1 and CDR2 from the germline V gene are SGHVS and FQNEAQ. The CDR3 covers 14 residues. V lost 3 bases to trimming and J lost 6 bases, with 15 bases between them. This TCR was sampled from a person aged 18-65 years who received the Ad26.COV2.S COVID-19 vaccine or a placebo. The chain uses TRBV7-8 and TRBJ2-7; tentative D call: TRBD1 (6 bases). The source material was peripheral blood, sampled in a trial of Ad26.COV2.S vaccine versus placebo. The CDR3 sequence is CASSLRGGEGEQYF. DNA for the CDR3: TGTGCCAGCAGCTTGAGAGGGGGAGAGGGCGAGCAGTACTTC. The full variable domain, completed using reference TRBV7-8 and TRBJ2-7, is GAGVSQSPRYKVAKRGQDVALRCDPISGHVSLFWYQQALGQGPEFLTYFQNEAQLDKSGLPSDRFFAERPEGSVSTLKIQRTQQEDSAVYLCASSLRGGEGEQYFGPGTRLTVT.